This T cell receptor (beta chain) was observed in a study of radiotherapy plus CTLA-4 blockade in lung cancer. Study overall: Overall, roughly 17% of patients showed an objective response, while 31% attained disease control.

This CDR3 has 12 amino acids. The germline V gene encodes CDR1 MNHEY and CDR2 SMNVEV (reference sequence). V dropped 8 bases and J dropped 5; count of bases not matched to a gene: 1. Sequenced by immunoSEQ multiplex PCR; TCRdb stores in-frame clones only, minus some. The sample has under 55,000 clones, approximately 79% seen once. Here the sequenced sample was peripheral blood, taken from a patient treated with radiotherapy plus ipilimumab. This TCR derives from a human donor with non-small cell lung cancer who had a partial response to radiotherapy plus ipilimumab. The chain is built from TRBV27 and TRBJ2-2, with 8 bases matching TRBD1. The CDR3 here is CASRTGTGELFF. Written as DNA, the CDR3 is TGTGCCAGCCGGACAGGGACCGGGGAGCTGTTTTTT.